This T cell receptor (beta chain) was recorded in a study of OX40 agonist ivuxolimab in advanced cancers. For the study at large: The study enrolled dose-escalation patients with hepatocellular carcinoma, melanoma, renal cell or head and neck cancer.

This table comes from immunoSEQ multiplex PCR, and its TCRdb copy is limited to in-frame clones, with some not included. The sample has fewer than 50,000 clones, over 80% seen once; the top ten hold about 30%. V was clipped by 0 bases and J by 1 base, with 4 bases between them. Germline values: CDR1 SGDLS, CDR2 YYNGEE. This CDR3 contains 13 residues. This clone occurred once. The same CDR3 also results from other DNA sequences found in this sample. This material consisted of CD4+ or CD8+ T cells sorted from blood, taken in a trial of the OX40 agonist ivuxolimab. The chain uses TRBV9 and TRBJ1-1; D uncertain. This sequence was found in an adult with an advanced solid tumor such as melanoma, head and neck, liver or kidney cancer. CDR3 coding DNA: TGTGCCAGCAGCGTAGAAGGGAACACTGAAGCTTTCTTT. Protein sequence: CASSVEGNTEAFF.